What follows are 32 T cell receptor beta chains derived from one specimen sequenced in a study of blood T cell repertoires in COVID-19. TCRdb's copy holds only in-frame clones and misses some; the assay was immunoSEQ multiplex PCR. The sample has under 300,000 clones; about 90% are singletons. Sequencing was performed on PBMCs or T cells enriched from blood (not recorded which). Every receptor here comes from a woman aged 25 to 39 with acute COVID-19.

The V gene is TRBV2, the J gene TRBJ1-1, with D uncertain. Germline V gene sequence: CDR1 SNHLY, CDR2 FYNNEI. Trimming shortened V by 8 bases and J by 0 bases, and 7 bases separated the two germline ends. The CDR3 consists of 12 residues. CDR3 amino acids: CASSGMNTEAFF. The CDR3 nucleotides read TGTGCCAGCTCGGGTATGAACACTGAAGCTTTCTTT.

The gene calls are TRBV28 and TRBJ1-2; TRBD1 agrees at 9 bases. Germline V gene data show CDR1 as MDHEN and CDR2 as SYDVKM. The CDR3 is made up of 15 amino acids. The V and J ends lost 6 bases and 3 bases, in that order; junction bases with no gene match: 8. The CDR3 loop is CASRTTGGRDYGYTF. The CDR3 region has the DNA TGTGCCAGCAGGACGACAGGGGGGAGAGACTATGGCTACACCTTC.

The table lists this clone with a count of one. The V and J genes are TRBV28 and TRBJ1-1; 9 nucleotides align to TRBD1. The J segment lost 11 bases and the V segment lost 7 bases, leaving 8 bases of the junction unmatched. The CDR3 length is 12 residues. Germline values: CDR1 MDHEN, CDR2 SYDVKM. This chain's CDR3 is CASIAGTGRAFF. DNA of the CDR3: TGTGCCAGCATCGCAGGGACAGGGCGGGCTTTCTTT.

The DNA of the CDR3 is TGTGCCTGGAGTGTAGGTGTACAGGGGGTCCAGCCCCAGCATTTT. This encodes CAWSVGVQGVQPQHF. The rearrangement uses TRBV30 and TRBJ1-5; 8 nucleotides align to TRBD1. In germline, CDR1 is GTSNPN, CDR2 SVGIG (reference sequence). J gave up 7 bases and V 0 bases, and 8 bases lay outside the gene matches. There are 15 residues in the CDR3.

The rearrangement joins TRBV6-5 to TRBJ1-2, with no clear D. V lost 8 bases to trimming and J lost 8 bases, with 12 bases between them. Germline-derived CDR1 and CDR2 are MNHEY and SVGAGI. The CDR3 covers 11 residues. The CDR3 is CASRGGFGYTF. In DNA, the CDR3 is TGTGCCAGCCGCGGAGGATTCGGCTACACCTTC.

CDR3 protein: CASSLYPGQGIAYF. CDR3 nucleotide sequence: TGTGCCAGCAGCTTATATCCGGGACAGGGGATTGCGTACTTC. This chain uses TRBV7-2 with TRBJ2-7; 10 positions agree with TRBD1. Unmatched junction bases numbered 10, after V lost 2 bases and J lost 12 bases. The germline CDR1 and CDR2 sequences are SGHTA and FQGNSA. The CDR3 has 14 amino acids.

The chain has TRBV6-5 and TRBJ1-5; 7 bases are shared with TRBD1. Trimming took 8 bases from V and 5 from J; bases not matched to a gene: 6. The CDR3 runs 13 residues. Germline V gene data show CDR1 as MNHEY and CDR2 as SVGAGI. The CDR3 is CASGQDAHQPQHF. The CDR3 DNA reads TGTGCCAGCGGACAGGACGCACATCAGCCCCAGCATTTT.

The V call is TRBV7-2, the J call TRBJ1-1; tentative D call: TRBD1 (5 bases). V lost 1 base and J 3 bases, leaving 6 bases between the germline ends. Germline loops: CDR1 SGHTA, CDR2 FQGNSA. The length of the CDR3 is 13 residues. The CDR3 sequence is CASSLVGDTEAFF. The CDR3 DNA reads TGTGCCAGCAGCTTAGTAGGGGACACTGAAGCTTTCTTT.

This sequence joins TRBV7-8 and TRBJ1-5, with TRBD1 matching over 8 bases. The CDR3 has 15 amino acids. CDR1 is SGHVS and CDR2 is FQNEAQ in the germline V gene. V was clipped by 5 bases and J by 2 bases; unmatched bases: 5. In DNA form, the CDR3 reads TGTGCCAGCAGCCTCGGACAGGGCCGCAATCAGCCCCAGCATTTT. Translated, it gives CASSLGQGRNQPQHF.

This chain links TRBV28 with TRBJ1-2, with no clear D. V dropped 2 bases and J dropped 7 bases, with 11 bases sitting between them. Germline V gene sequence: CDR1 MDHEN, CDR2 SYDVKM. The CDR3 covers 13 residues. In DNA form, the CDR3 reads TGTGCCAGCAGTTTAGGAGGGAGGAGTGGCTACACCTTC. This gives the protein CASSLGGRSGYTF.

The chain joins TRBV4-3 to TRBJ2-1; 11 bases fit TRBD2. This CDR3 region has 17 residues. Germline assignment: CDR1 LGHNA and CDR2 YSLEER. After removal of 4 bases from V and 9 bases from J, the junction contained 14 bases not matched to a gene. This chain's CDR3 is CASSPKLTSGSFIEQFF. The CDR3 nucleotides are TGCGCCAGCAGCCCGAAACTTACTAGCGGGAGTTTCATTGAGCAGTTCTTC.

This clone was picked up a small number of times. The identical CDR3 is also encoded by other nucleotide sequences in the sample. The J gene is TRBJ1-6, the V gene TRBV27; TRBD1 matches at 8 bases. The CDR3 has 13 amino acids. Losses at the gene ends were 4 bases for V and 7 bases for J; bases not matched to a gene: 0. CDR1 is MNHEY and CDR2 is SMNVEV in the germline V gene (reference sequence). In DNA form, the CDR3 reads TGTGCCAGCAGTTGGGACAGGAATTCACCCCTCCACTTT. It yields the protein CASSWDRNSPLHF.

The CDR3 protein is CASSPRTAANYGYTF. CDR3 coding DNA: TGTGCCAGCAGCCCCCGGACAGCAGCTAACTATGGCTACACCTTC. The rearrangement uses TRBV3-1 (or the pseudogene TRBV3-2) and TRBJ1-2; tentative D call: TRBD1 (6 bases). Germline CDR1 LGHDT, CDR2 YNNKEL (reference sequence). The ends were cut back, 4 bases at V and 0 bases at J, with 12 bases in the middle. This CDR3 has 15 amino acids.

This rearrangement joins TRBV11-2 to TRBJ2-5; 8 nucleotides match TRBD2. Germline V gene lookup returns CDR1 SGHAT and CDR2 FQNNGV. The CDR3 is 15 residues long. The J segment lost 5 bases and the V segment lost 5 bases, leaving 10 bases of the junction unmatched. In nucleotides, the CDR3 is TGTGCCAGCAGCGGGTGGGCAGCGGGAGTGGAGACCCAGTACTTC. It encodes CASSGWAAGVETQYF.

The CDR3 is CASSDRLYNSPLHF. DNA for the CDR3: TGTGCCAGCAGTGACAGGCTCTATAATTCACCCCTCCACTTT. This chain joins TRBV2 and TRBJ1-6; no definite D call. V shed 3 bases and J shed 3 bases, with 6 bases lying between them. This CDR3 contains 14 residues. Germline values: CDR1 SNHLY, CDR2 FYNNEI.

The chain uses TRBV27 and TRBJ1-3; D call uncertain. Trimming removed 5 bases at V and 4 bases at J, with 9 bases between. CDR3 length: 13 amino acids. CDR1 is MNHEY and CDR2 is SMNVEV in the germline V gene (reference sequence). In DNA, the CDR3 is TGTGCCAGCAGTCCCTTGTTGGGAAACACCATATATTTT. It is translated as CASSPLLGNTIYF.

This chain joins TRBV28 and TRBJ1-1; the D is unclear. Germline lookup yields CDR1 MDHEN and CDR2 SYDVKM. The V end was cut by 4 bases, the J end by 2 bases, with 14 bases between. CDR3 length: 15 residues. In DNA, the CDR3 is TGTGCCAGCAGTTGGTTAAGGGAGGGAAACACTGAAGCTTTCTTT. Amino acid sequence: CASSWLREGNTEAFF.

This chain links TRBV7-8 with TRBJ2-3; TRBD2 matches 8 bases. Germline CDR1 reads SGHVS; CDR2 reads FQNEAQ. The CDR3 loop spans 17 amino acids. The ends lost 8 bases at V and 2 bases at J; junction bases unmatched: 15. The CDR3 loop is CASQTKPGGVFTDTQYF. CDR3 DNA sequence: TGTGCCAGCCAGACTAAACCGGGGGGGGTCTTCACAGATACGCAGTATTTT.

This chain connects TRBV20-1 to TRBJ2-1, with TRBD2 as a possible D gene (5 bases). CDR3 length equals 14 residues. Trimming took off 3 bases at V and 2 bases at J, with 11 bases between the two ends. CDR1 and CDR2 from the germline V gene are DFQATT and SNEGSKA (reference sequence). In nucleotides, the CDR3 is TGCAGTGCTAGTACGGGGATAGCCTACAATGAGCAGTTCTTC. Its translation: CSASTGIAYNEQFF.

This clone was picked up one time. The V gene is TRBV10-3, the J gene TRBJ2-3; a weak D match, TRBD1 (6 bases). Germline CDR1 ENHRY, CDR2 SYGVKD. V was clipped by 0 bases and J by 0 bases, with 13 bases between them. The CDR3 contains 17 residues. CDR3 residues: CAISESNRERSTDTQYF. In nucleotides, the CDR3 is TGTGCCATCAGTGAGTCTAACAGGGAGAGAAGCACAGATACGCAGTATTTT.

The chain carries TRBV5-5 and TRBJ2-3; tentatively, D is TRBD2 (5 bases). Per germline, CDR1 SGHKS and CDR2 YYEKEE (reference sequence). Trimming took off 3 bases at V and 4 bases at J, with 15 bases between the two ends. The CDR3 is made up of 15 amino acids. The chain's CDR3 is CASSWEGSIADTQYF. The CDR3 DNA reads as TGTGCCAGCAGCTGGGAAGGGAGTATCGCAGATACGCAGTATTTT.

V and J are TRBV2 and TRBJ1-1; D uncertain. With 11 bases removed from V and 1 base from J, the gap between germline ends came to 14 bases. Per the germline V gene, CDR1 is SNHLY and CDR2 is FYNNEI. This CDR3 is built from 13 residues. In DNA, the CDR3 is TGTGCCGGCACCCGGGAACCGAACACTGAAGCTTTCTTT. It yields the protein CAGTREPNTEAFF.

Comment on this clone: The sample holds other DNA sequences that translate to the same CDR3. The rearrangement uses TRBV18 and TRBJ1-5, with D perhaps TRBD1 (6 bases). The CDR3 has 13 residues. Germline CDR1 reads KGHSH; CDR2 reads LQKENI. The V end lost 3 bases, the J end lost 4 bases, and 7 bases lay between the germline ends. CDR3 residues: CASSPDRNQPQHF. The CDR3 DNA sequence: TGTGCCAGCTCACCCGACAGGAATCAGCCCCAGCATTTT.

The chain links TRBV19 to TRBJ1-2; tentative D call: TRBD1 (6 bases). Germline V gene sequence: CDR1 LNHDA, CDR2 SQIVND (reference sequence). This CDR3 spans 15 amino acids. Trimming removed 7 bases from V and 2 bases from J, with 17 bases in between. CDR3 nucleotide sequence: TGTGCCAGTACCGATGGGGACACTCTCAACTATGGCTACACCTTC. It translates to CASTDGDTLNYGYTF.

The J gene is TRBJ2-1, the V gene TRBV29-1; 10 nucleotides line up with TRBD2. Germline CDR1 reads SQVTM; CDR2 reads ANQGSEA. The V gene end was trimmed by 3 bases and the J gene end by 7 bases; junction bases not matched to a gene: 9. The CDR3 contains 15 residues. The CDR3 sequence: CSVDASGSSRNEQFF. CDR3 coding DNA: TGCAGCGTTGACGCTAGCGGGAGCTCGCGGAATGAGCAGTTCTTC.

The chain combines TRBV2 with TRBJ1-5; TRBD1 aligns across 8 bases. The CDR3 covers 14 residues. Losses at the gene ends were 4 bases for V and 9 bases for J; bases not matched to a gene: 8. Germline values: CDR1 SNHLY, CDR2 FYNNEI. DNA for the CDR3: TGTGCCAGCAGTGTCGGACAGGGCAATGGGCCCCAGCATTTT. Translation: CASSVGQGNGPQHF.

In this sample, this clone turned up a few times. The chain employs TRBV6-1 and TRBJ1-3; weak D call: TRBD1 (5 bases). V was pared by 3 bases and J by 5 bases, with 17 bases between. This CDR3 is 16 amino acids long. Germline values: CDR1 MNHNS, CDR2 SASEGT. The CDR3 loop reads CASSEITQGWRNTIYF. CDR3 sequence (DNA): TGTGCCAGCAGTGAGATTACCCAGGGTTGGAGAAACACCATATATTTT.

V is TRBV15 and J is TRBJ1-5; D is unclear. From germline, CDR1 is LNHNV and CDR2 YYDKDF (reference sequence). CDR3 size: 15 residues. V was clipped by 6 bases and J by 3 bases, with 15 bases between them. CDR3 nucleotides: TGTGCCACCAGGGGAGGTATGGTACCCAATCAGCCCCAGCATTTT. Translating gives CATRGGMVPNQPQHF.

This rearrangement joins TRBV21-1 to TRBJ1-2; the table names TRBD1, a call not compared with the DNA. TRBV21-1 represents a pseudogene. The CDR3 has 13 residues. CDR3 nucleotide sequence: TGTGCCAGCAGTGAAGGGACAGGAGGAGGCTACACCTTC. It is translated as CASSEGTGGGYTF.

The CDR3 spells CASSFLQTQYF. CDR3 in DNA: TGTGCCAGCAGTTTCCTCCAGACCCAGTACTTC. This sequence joins TRBV12-3 or TRBV12-4 and TRBJ2-5; no clear D. Trimming removed 3 bases at V and 6 bases at J, with 5 bases between. The CDR3 loop spans 11 amino acids.

The rearrangement uses TRBV5-1 and TRBJ1-5; 8 bases align to TRBD1. Germline CDR1 and CDR2: SGHRS and YFSETQ. V gave up 4 bases and J gave up 3 bases; unmatched junction bases: 9. This CDR3 comprises 16 residues. DNA of the CDR3: TGCGCCAGCAGCAAGTCCCGGGACAGGAACAATCAGCCCCAGCATTTT. It is translated as CASSKSRDRNNQPQHF.

The chain carries TRBV18 and TRBJ1-2, with TRBD1 matching 7 bases. Germline V CDR1 and CDR2: KGHSH, LQKENI. The CDR3 length is 14 residues. V gave up 3 bases and J gave up 4 bases; unmatched junction bases: 5. CDR3 residues: CASSPTGLGYGYTF. The CDR3 DNA reads as TGTGCCAGCTCACCGACAGGGTTGGGCTATGGCTACACCTTC. The full variable domain, rest sourced from reference TRBV18 and TRBJ1-2, is NAGVMQNPRHLVRRRGQEARLRCSPMKGHSHVYWYRQLPEEGLKFMVYLQKENIIDESGMPKERFSAEFPKEGPSILRIQQVVRGDSAAYFCASSPTGLGYGYTFGSGTRLTVV.